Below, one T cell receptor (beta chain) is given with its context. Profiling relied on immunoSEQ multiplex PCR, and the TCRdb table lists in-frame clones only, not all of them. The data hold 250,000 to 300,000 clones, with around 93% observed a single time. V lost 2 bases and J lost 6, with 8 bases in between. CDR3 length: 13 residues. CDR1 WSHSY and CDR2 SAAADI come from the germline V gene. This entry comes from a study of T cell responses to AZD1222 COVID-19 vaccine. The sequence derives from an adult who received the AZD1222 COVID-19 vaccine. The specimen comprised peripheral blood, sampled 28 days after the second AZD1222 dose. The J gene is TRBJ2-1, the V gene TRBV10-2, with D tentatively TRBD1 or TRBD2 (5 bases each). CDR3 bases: TGCGCCAGCAGTGAGATTGGGGGCAATGAGCAGTTCTTC. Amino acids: CASSEIGGNEQFF.